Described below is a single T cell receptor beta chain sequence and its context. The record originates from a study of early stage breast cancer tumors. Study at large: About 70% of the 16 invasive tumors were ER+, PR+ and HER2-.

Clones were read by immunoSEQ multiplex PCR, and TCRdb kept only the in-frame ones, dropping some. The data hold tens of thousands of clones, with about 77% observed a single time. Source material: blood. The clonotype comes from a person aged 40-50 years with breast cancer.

Written as DNA, the CDR3 is TGTGCCAGCAGCCCCTTGGGAGGGAGGGGAGGCACAGATACGCAGTATTTT. Residues: CASSPLGGRGGTDTQYF. The chain employs TRBV13 and TRBJ2-3; TRBD2 matches at 7 bases. Germline CDR1 and CDR2: PRHDT and FYEKMQ (reference sequence). V was pared by 5 bases and J by 1 base, with 12 bases of the junction left unmatched. The CDR3 loop spans 17 amino acids.